One and the same sample provided the 19 T cell receptor beta chains below, sequenced in a study of CD8+ T cells in alopecia areata. Sample treatment: oral pan-JAK inhibitor, 5-10 mg twice daily. In each case, RNA was isolated and then reverse transcribed into cDNA as the sequencing template. Measured with immunoSEQ multiplex PCR; TCRdb has only the in-frame clones, and not every one. The repertoire holds approximately 180,000 clones, with about 48% as singletons. The sequenced sample was CD8+ T cells sorted from blood, obtained at week 24, from a patient treated with tofacitinib. Receptor source: a human donor with alopecia areata.

The V and J genes are TRBV5-4 and TRBJ2-1; 8 positions agree with TRBD2. The CDR3 is 14 amino acids. J gave up 6 bases and V 6 bases, and 8 bases lay outside the gene matches. Per the germline V gene, CDR1 is SGHNT and CDR2 is YYREEE (reference sequence). The CDR3: CASNPGGPGNEQFF. CDR3 sequence (DNA): TGTGCCAGCAACCCGGGGGGGCCGGGCAATGAGCAGTTCTTC.

CDR3 sequence reads: CASSEGPADNQPQHF. CDR3 DNA sequence: TGTGCCAGCAGTGAAGGTCCGGCAGATAATCAGCCCCAGCATTTT. The chain has TRBV2 and TRBJ1-5, with unresolved D. This CDR3 comprises 15 residues. CDR1 SNHLY and CDR2 FYNNEI come from the germline V gene. The V end lost 1 base, the J end lost 4 bases, and 11 bases lay between the germline ends.

The table lists this clone with a few counts. The chain couples TRBV29-1 to TRBJ2-7, with 7 bases lining up with TRBD1. Germline CDR1 is SQVTM and CDR2 is ANQGSEA. V gave up 7 bases and J gave up 1 base; unmatched junction bases: 4. This CDR3 region has 12 residues. CDR3: CSARDRSYEQYF. In nucleotides, the CDR3 is TGCAGCGCCCGGGACAGATCCTACGAGCAGTACTTC.

The rearrangement joins TRBV30 to TRBJ1-1; possible D gene TRBD1, 5 bases. V was shortened by 1 base and J by 4 bases, with 10 bases between the two germline ends. Germline loops: CDR1 GTSNPN, CDR2 SVGIG (reference sequence). CDR3 length: 13 amino acids. The CDR3 sequence is CAWSGGGSTEAFF. CDR3 coding DNA: TGTGCCTGGAGTGGGGGGGGGAGCACTGAAGCTTTCTTT.

This chain connects TRBV28 to TRBJ1-5, with a possible D match to TRBD1 (6 bases). This CDR3 has 14 amino acids. The V end was cut by 6 bases, the J end by 2 bases, with 11 bases between. Germline assignment: CDR1 MDHEN and CDR2 SYDVKM. The CDR3 reads CASRPRQGNQPQHF. The CDR3, as DNA: TGTGCCAGCAGACCGCGACAGGGCAATCAGCCCCAGCATTTT.

The chain uses TRBV29-1 and TRBJ2-1, with 8 bases lining up with TRBD2. The CDR3 is made up of 12 amino acids. CDR1 is SQVTM, CDR2 ANQGSEA, per germline. J was trimmed by 6 bases and V by 6 bases; bases with no gene match: 4. The CDR3 DNA reads TGCAGCGTCGCCGGGACTAGCAATGAGCAGTTCTTC. Translating gives CSVAGTSNEQFF.

This chain joins TRBV7-9 and TRBJ2-3; the match to TRBD2 covers 9 bases. CDR1 is SEHNR, CDR2 FQNEAQ, per germline (reference sequence). Trimming cost V 5 bases and J 3 bases; bases outside gene matches: 9. CDR3 length: 16 amino acids. This CDR3 reads CASSPGSSGVTDTQYF. The DNA of the CDR3 is TGTGCCAGCAGCCCCGGGTCTAGCGGGGTTACAGATACGCAGTATTTT.

The chain has TRBV27 and TRBJ1-2; 9 nucleotides match TRBD1. Germline assignment: CDR1 MNHEY and CDR2 SMNVEV (reference sequence). There are 17 residues in the CDR3. V trimming: 5 bases; J trimming: 4 bases; junction bases outside the gene matches: 14. This chain's CDR3 is CASSPWTGESESYGYTF. DNA of the CDR3: TGTGCCAGCAGTCCGTGGACAGGGGAATCTGAGTCCTATGGCTACACCTTC.

The V and J genes are TRBV19 and TRBJ2-2, with D possibly matching TRBD2 (5 bases). The CDR3 consists of 14 residues. Germline lookup yields CDR1 LNHDA and CDR2 SQIVND (reference sequence). Deletions cut 3 bases from V and 7 bases from J, with 12 bases between. CDR3 loop: CASSIGVGDGELFF. The CDR3 nucleotides read TGTGCCAGTAGTATCGGGGTCGGGGACGGGGAGCTGTTTTTT.

The chain links TRBV5-3 to TRBJ2-7; no firm D call. TRBV5-3 is designated an ORF whose function remains uncertain. The CDR3 loop spans 13 amino acids. V shed 1 base and J shed 5 bases, with 10 bases lying between them. CDR3 nucleotide sequence: TGTGCCAGAAGCTTGTTCCACGCCCACGAGCAGTACTTC. It yields the protein CARSLFHAHEQYF.

The chain employs TRBV18 and TRBJ2-3; 7 bases are shared with TRBD1. V dropped 3 bases and J dropped 4; count of bases not matched to a gene: 7. Germline V gene data show CDR1 as KGHSH and CDR2 as LQKENI. This CDR3 region has 15 residues. The DNA for the CDR3 is TGTGCCAGCTCACCGTACGACAGGGCTTCAGATACGCAGTATTTT. It codes for CASSPYDRASDTQYF.

The CDR3 loop is CASSFNPTEQFF. CDR3 bases: TGTGCCAGCAGCTTTAACCCCACGGAGCAGTTCTTC. V gene TRBV7-9 combines with J gene TRBJ2-1; D not resolved. In germline, CDR1 is SEHNR, CDR2 FQNEAQ (reference sequence). The CDR3 is 12 amino acids. V lost 3 bases and J lost 10, with 10 bases in between.

The chain links TRBV30 to TRBJ1-2; D ambiguous. V shed 1 base and J shed 2 bases, with 5 bases lying between them. Germline CDR1 GTSNPN, CDR2 SVGIG (reference sequence). This CDR3 has 12 residues. CDR3 protein: CAWSATNYGYTF. For the CDR3, the DNA is TGTGCCTGGAGTGCAACAAACTATGGCTACACCTTC.

This clone ranks as medium-sized. The rearrangement joins TRBV5-1 to TRBJ1-6; a possible D gene is TRBD1 (5 bases). V was pared by 7 bases and J by 10 bases, with 15 bases between. The germline V gene has CDR1 SGHRS and CDR2 YFSETQ. CDR3 size: 13 residues. The CDR3 loop reads CASRDAAGSPLHF. The CDR3, as DNA: TGCGCCAGCCGGGACGCTGCCGGGTCACCCCTCCACTTT.

The J gene is TRBJ1-1, the V gene TRBV27, with 10 bases aligning to TRBD1. The germline V gene encodes CDR1 MNHEY and CDR2 SMNVEV (reference sequence). Trimming cost V 4 bases and J 12 bases; bases outside gene matches: 8. The CDR3 has 13 amino acids. DNA for the CDR3: TGTGCCAGCAGTTCGCCGGGACAGGGGTCATCTTTCTTT. Encoded protein: CASSSPGQGSSFF.

The chain carries TRBV30 and TRBJ1-1; D uncertain. Germline V gives CDR1 GTSNPN, CDR2 SVGIG (reference sequence). V lost 0 bases, J lost 5 bases, and 13 bases lay in between. The CDR3 runs to 14 residues. In nucleotides, the CDR3 is TGTGCCTGGAGTGTAGGGTCGGGGAGGACTGAAGCTTTCTTT. It codes for CAWSVGSGRTEAFF.

This clone was found a few times. The rearrangement uses TRBV10-3 and TRBJ2-5, with a weak D call TRBD1 (6 bases). The V end lost 7 bases, the J end lost 2 bases, and 11 bases lay between the germline ends. Germline V CDR1 and CDR2: ENHRY, SYGVKD. This CDR3 region has 13 residues. The CDR3 spells CAIKGGQQETQYF. For the CDR3, the DNA is TGTGCCATCAAAGGTGGACAGCAAGAGACCCAGTACTTC.

Here the CDR3 DNA reads TGTGCCAGCACGGACATGAACACTGAAGCTTTCTTT. This encodes CASTDMNTEAFF. The rearrangement links TRBV27 to TRBJ1-1; D may be TRBD1 (5 bases). The V end lost 7 bases, the J end lost 0 bases, and 6 bases lay between the germline ends. CDR1 is MNHEY and CDR2 is SMNVEV in the germline V gene (reference sequence). The CDR3 sequence is 12 residues long.

The CDR3 sequence is CAISFRGAQYF. CDR3 nucleotides: TGTGCCATCTCCTTTCGGGGGGCGCAGTATTTT. The chain has TRBV13 and TRBJ2-3, with 7 nucleotides matching TRBD2. V lost 10 bases, J lost 10 bases, and 8 bases stayed unmatched. Germline CDR1 reads PRHDT; CDR2 reads FYEKMQ (reference sequence). The CDR3 spans 11 residues.